This entry lists 4 T cell receptor beta chains sequenced from one sample in a study of cytomegalovirus exposure and HLA in healthy donors. This PCR relied on a set of 60 Vbeta primers and 13 Jbeta primers. The data were produced by immunoSEQ multiplex PCR, yet TCRdb's version contains in-frame clones alone and is incomplete. Of 100,000 to 150,000 clones in the sample, about 80% were seen once. The specimen was PBMCs. These receptors all stem from a man aged 30 to 39 in good health and CMV-seropositive.

The V and J genes are TRBV4-1 and TRBJ2-1; 7 nucleotides line up with TRBD2. Germline V gene data show CDR1 as MGHRA and CDR2 as YSYEKL. The J segment lost 6 bases and the V segment lost 0 bases, leaving 8 bases of the junction unmatched. CDR3 length: 16 residues. The CDR3 loop is CASSQEPASGSNEQFF. The CDR3 nucleotides are TGCGCCAGCAGCCAAGAACCGGCTAGCGGATCCAATGAGCAGTTCTTC.

The V and J genes are TRBV6-5 and TRBJ1-1; D is unclear. Trimming pared 0 bases from V and 1 base from J, leaving 6 bases between. This CDR3 contains 14 residues. The germline V gene has CDR1 MNHEY and CDR2 SVGAGI. CDR3 in amino acids: CASSYSVGNTEAFF. CDR3 DNA: TGTGCCAGCAGTTACTCGGTCGGGAACACTGAAGCTTTCTTT.

The rearrangement joins TRBV19 to TRBJ1-5, with D possibly TRBD1 on 6 matching bases. Germline CDR1 reads LNHDA; CDR2 reads SQIVND (reference sequence). This CDR3 spans 15 amino acids. V lost 1 base, J lost 7 bases, and 14 bases lay in between. CDR3 sequence reads: CASSIVLGADQPQHF. CDR3 bases: TGTGCCAGTAGTATAGTGCTGGGGGCCGACCAGCCCCAGCATTTT.

This clone has only one observation. The genes are TRBV18 and TRBJ2-5, with 10 positions matching TRBD2. Unmatched junction bases numbered 2, after V lost 2 bases and J lost 5 bases. Germline-derived CDR1 and CDR2 are KGHSH and LQKENI. The CDR3 runs to 14 residues. The CDR3 nucleotides are TGTGCCAGCTCACCAGAGACTAGCGGGGAGACCCAGTACTTC. Its protein product is CASSPETSGETQYF. Looking up the rest from reference TRBV18 and TRBJ2-5 gives the full variable domain: NAGVMQNPRHLVRRRGQEARLRCSPMKGHSHVYWYRQLPEEGLKFMVYLQKENIIDESGMPKERFSAEFPKEGPSILRIQQVVRGDSAAYFCASSPETSGETQYFGPGTRLLVL.